These 11 T cell receptor beta chains were sequenced from one sample in a study of blood T cell repertoires in COVID-19. Sequencing used immunoSEQ multiplex PCR; TCRdb keeps in-frame clones, though not all of them. The sample carries about 220,000 clones, about 85% recorded once. The sample consisted of PBMCs or T cells enriched from blood (not recorded which). Receptors originate from a young woman who had recovered from COVID-19.

The rearrangement links TRBV12-3 or TRBV12-4 to TRBJ1-2; possibly TRBD1 for D (5 bases). The CDR3 is 12 residues long. V was pared by 5 bases and J by 6 bases, with 10 bases between. The CDR3 loop reads CASSRTGDGYTF. CDR3 coding DNA: TGTGCCAGCAGTAGGACGGGGGATGGCTACACCTTC.

The chain couples TRBV2 to TRBJ2-7; the match to TRBD1 covers 7 bases. The CDR3 contains 15 residues. J was trimmed by 0 bases and V by 6 bases; bases with no gene match: 8. CDR1 and CDR2 (germline): SNHLY, FYNNEI. The CDR3 is CASSPPGQFSYEQYF. Here the CDR3 DNA reads TGTGCCAGCAGCCCACCGGGACAGTTCTCCTACGAGCAGTACTTC.

The chain joins TRBV19 to TRBJ1-5; TRBD1 might be the D (6 bases). Germline-derived CDR1 and CDR2 are LNHDA and SQIVND (reference sequence). V was trimmed by 10 bases and J by 3 bases, leaving 22 bases between them. The CDR3 length is 16 residues. This CDR3 is CATYGGRGNSNQPQHF. In DNA, the CDR3 is TGTGCCACATATGGGGGGAGGGGGAACTCCAATCAGCCCCAGCATTTT.

This clone came up a few times. The chain recombines TRBV5-6 with TRBJ2-7, with no clear D. The CDR3 totals 13 residues. The ends were cut back, 1 base at V and 0 bases at J, with 5 bases in the middle. From germline, CDR1 is SGHDT and CDR2 YYEEEE. CDR3 region: CASSLYLSYEQYF. The DNA for the CDR3 is TGTGCCAGCAGCTTGTATCTCTCCTACGAGCAGTACTTC. Full variable domain (outside the CDR3, taken from reference TRBV5-6 and TRBJ2-7): DAGVTQSPTHLIKTRGQQVTLRCSPKSGHDTVSWYQQALGQGPQFIFQYYEEEERQRGNFPDRFSGHQFPNYSSELNVNALLLGDSALYLCASSLYLSYEQYFGPGTRLTVT.

The chain couples TRBV4-3 to TRBJ1-4, with D possibly TRBD1 on 5 matching bases. The CDR3 is 16 amino acids. CDR1 and CDR2 (germline): LGHNA, YSLEER. The germline V and J ends were trimmed by 0 bases and 6 bases, with 14 bases remaining between them. CDR3 loop: CASSQEGEGEDEKLFF. The CDR3 DNA sequence: TGCGCCAGCAGCCAAGAAGGAGAAGGGGAGGATGAAAAACTGTTTTTT.

J is TRBJ1-5 and V is TRBV12-3 or TRBV12-4, with D perhaps TRBD1 (5 bases). CDR3 size: 13 residues. Trimming cost V 5 bases and J 9 bases, with 14 bases left between them. The CDR3 DNA follows: TGTGCCAGCAGTAGGGACTATGGATGGCCCCAGCATTTT. Encoded protein: CASSRDYGWPQHF.

Ten or more counts support this clone. The CDR3 sequence is CASSAYRTVEYF. CDR3 sequence (DNA): TGTGCCAGCAGCGCATATAGGACAGTCGAGTACTTC. The chain uses TRBV7-3 and TRBJ2-7; D possibly corresponds to TRBD1 (6 bases). The CDR3 is 12 residues long. The germline gives CDR1 SGHTA, CDR2 FQGTGA. With 5 bases removed from V and 11 bases from J, the gap between germline ends came to 16 bases.

This chain joins TRBV9 and TRBJ1-2, with D uncertain. This CDR3 is built from 16 residues. Germline V gene sequence: CDR1 SGDLS, CDR2 YYNGEE. Trimming left V 0 bases short and J 1 base short, with 13 bases between. The CDR3 loop is CASSVAAGEVNYGYTF. As DNA, the CDR3 is TGTGCCAGCAGCGTAGCGGCAGGTGAAGTTAACTATGGCTACACCTTC. Supplemented by reference TRBV9 and TRBJ1-2, the full variable domain reads DSGVTQTPKHLITATGQRVTLRCSPRSGDLSVYWYQQSLDQGLQFLIQYYNGEERAKGNILERFSAQQFPDLHSELNLSSLELGDSALYFCASSVAAGEVNYGYTFGSGTRLTVV.

V and J are TRBV7-2 and TRBJ2-7; a weak D match, TRBD1 (5 bases). Germline CDR1 SGHTA, CDR2 FQGNSA. CDR3 size: 15 residues. Trimming removed 2 bases at V and 0 bases at J, with 11 bases between. CDR3 residues: CASSLWQGLSYEQYF. The CDR3 DNA follows: TGTGCCAGCAGCTTATGGCAGGGCCTCTCCTACGAGCAGTACTTC.

The chain uses TRBV7-9 and TRBJ1-1, with unresolved D. The V gene's germline CDR1 is SEHNR and CDR2 FQNEAQ (reference sequence). This CDR3 region has 13 residues. V gave up 1 base and J gave up 2 bases, with 5 bases separating them. The CDR3 reads CASSLGINTEAFF. CDR3 DNA: TGTGCCAGCAGCTTAGGTATCAACACTGAAGCTTTCTTT.

The rearrangement joins TRBV7-9 to TRBJ1-1; 8 bases are shared with TRBD1. The junction had 4 bases not matched to a gene; V was cut back by 1 base and J by 0 bases. The V gene's germline CDR1 is SEHNR and CDR2 FQNEAQ (reference sequence). This CDR3 has 16 residues. CDR3 in amino acids: CASSLGQGSMNTEAFF. DNA for the CDR3: TGTGCCAGCAGCTTAGGACAGGGGAGCATGAACACTGAAGCTTTCTTT.